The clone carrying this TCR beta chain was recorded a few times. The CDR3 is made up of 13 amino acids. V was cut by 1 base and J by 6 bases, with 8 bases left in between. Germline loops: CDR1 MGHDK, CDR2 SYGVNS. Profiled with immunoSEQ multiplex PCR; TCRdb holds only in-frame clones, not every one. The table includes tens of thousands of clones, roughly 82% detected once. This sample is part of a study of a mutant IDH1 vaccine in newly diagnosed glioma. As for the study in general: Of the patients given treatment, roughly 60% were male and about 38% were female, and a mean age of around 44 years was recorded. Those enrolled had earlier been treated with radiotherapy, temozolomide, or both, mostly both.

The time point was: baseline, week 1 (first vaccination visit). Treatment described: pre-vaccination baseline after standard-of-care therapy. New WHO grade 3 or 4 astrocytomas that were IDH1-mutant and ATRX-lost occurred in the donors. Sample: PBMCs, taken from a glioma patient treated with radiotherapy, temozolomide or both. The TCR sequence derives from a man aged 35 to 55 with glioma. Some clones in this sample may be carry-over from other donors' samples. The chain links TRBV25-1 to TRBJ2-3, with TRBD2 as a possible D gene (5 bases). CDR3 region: CASSEWERDTQYF. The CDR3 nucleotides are TGTGCCAGCAGTGAATGGGAGAGGGATACGCAGTATTTT.